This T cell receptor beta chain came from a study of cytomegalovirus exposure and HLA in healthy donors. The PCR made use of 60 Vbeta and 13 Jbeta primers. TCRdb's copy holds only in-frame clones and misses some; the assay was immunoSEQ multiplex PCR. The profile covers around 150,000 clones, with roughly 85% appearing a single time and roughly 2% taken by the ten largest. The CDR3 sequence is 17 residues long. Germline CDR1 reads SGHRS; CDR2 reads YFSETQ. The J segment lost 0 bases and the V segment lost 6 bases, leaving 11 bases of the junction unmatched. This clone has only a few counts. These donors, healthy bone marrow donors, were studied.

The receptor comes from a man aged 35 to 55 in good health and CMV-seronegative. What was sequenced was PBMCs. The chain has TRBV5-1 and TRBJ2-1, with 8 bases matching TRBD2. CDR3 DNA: TGCGCCAGCACCTTACCGGGGGGGTCCGCCTCCTACAATGAGCAGTTCTTC. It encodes CASTLPGGSASYNEQFF. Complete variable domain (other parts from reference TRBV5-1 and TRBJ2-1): KAGVTQTPRYLIKTRGQQVTLSCSPISGHRSVSWYQQTPGQGLQFLFEYFSETQRNKGNFPGRFSGRQFSNSRSEMNVSTLELGDSALYLCASTLPGGSASYNEQFFGPGTRLTVL.